This T cell receptor (beta chain) was sequenced in a study of blood T cells in healthy people across ages. The length of the CDR3 is 16 residues. Per the germline V gene, CDR1 is DFQATT and CDR2 is SNEGSKA (reference sequence). V lost 6 bases to trimming and J lost 2 bases, with 21 bases between them. Whole-study findings and limits: Diversity of TCR beta per million T cells declined in a roughly linear way with age. Calculation of diversity from one million T cells yielded estimates considered to be underestimates. Long-lived donors exceeded aged donors in naive CD4+ cells and diversity.

A word on this clonotype: Its specificity is unknown.

The authors ran a second PCR of 7 to 11 cycles using a sample-barcoded 5' primer and a J-beta primer mix. One entry per CDR3 protein, called by TCRdb with MiXCR from the 5' RACE reads. The sample shows about 1.1 million distinct CDR3 sequences, around two fifths of them seen only once. Peripheral blood samples of around 9.5 milliliters were drawn from each donor. The sequenced material came from blood. The clonotype originates from a man younger than 35 in good health. The J gene is TRBJ2-3, the V gene TRBV20-1, with a weak D call TRBD1 (6 bases). The CDR3: CSALNLPGHHTDTQYF. Here the CDR3 DNA reads TGCAGTGCCCTTAATCTTCCGGGACACCACACAGATACGCAGTATTTT.